This TCR beta chain was obtained from a study of shared clonotypes between healthy human individuals (dated by TCRdb to 2018 to 2020). The study in broad terms: Two women and a few men aged 18 to 49 years were included in the cohort. Per donor, leukapheresis produced somewhere between about 0.9 and 10 billion PBMCs. Blood TCR repertoires of five healthy adults were deeply sequenced to estimate repertoire size and the extent of clonotype sharing between individuals. Per donor, three plates each were used for CD4 naive and CD4 memory, two for CD8 naive, and one for CD8 memory. Different laboratories and diverse techniques were used to prepare libraries and sequence TCR repertoires, to increase sequencing depth and limit assay-specific biases.

General study outcomes and caveats: Sampling was restricted to blood, and TCR repertoires in tissues likely differ from the TCR repertoires found in blood. Rarefaction of sorted-subset datasets indicated incomplete sequencing despite the large sequencing depth. Because the study included a small number of donors, the genetic and exposure-history diversity represented was limited. About 4.5% of naive CD4, around 3.5% of naive CD8, about 2.5% of memory CD4, and about 0.4% of memory CD8 clonotypes were shared across a few donors. Naive subsets generally had larger estimated clonotype richness than memory subsets did. Compared with non-shared clonotypes, the clonotypes found in all four sorted-subset donors had higher generation probabilities. Pairwise subsampling indicated that sequencing depth was expected to affect the degree of clonotype sharing among donors.

From the cysteine through the phenylalanine, the CDR3 covers 15 amino acids. Only the CDR3 region is kept as DNA, spanning 45 bases read in frame from base 1. V trim: 2 bases; J trim: 3 bases; unmatched bases: 2. The germline V gene specifies ENHRY as CDR1 and SYGVKD as CDR2. For the CD8 naive samples, CD45RO-negative cells were positively selected for CCR7, yielding a CD45RA+CCR7+ population from which TemRA cells were excluded. The donors were healthy, HIV-negative adults with no recently reported acute infections or vaccinations. Only Caucasian adults living in Nashville, Tennessee, USA were represented among the donors. After blood collection by leukapheresis, PBMCs were isolated using Ficoll-Histopaque density gradient centrifugation and then cryopreserved in the vapor phase of liquid nitrogen. Analytical flow cytometry was used to check the purity and quantity of each magnetically sorted T cell population. From each sorted fraction, genomic DNA was isolated and quantified by UV absorbance on a Nanodrop 2000c.

As for this clone: Its binding antigen is unknown. Base qualities are not recorded, but no much larger clone differs from it by a single base.

Using the deep immunoSEQ assay, TCR CDR3 regions were amplified from genomic DNA by multiplex PCR. Extracted genomic DNA from each cell subset was spread evenly across all wells of several immunoSEQ 96-well plates, with each plate serving as a replicate. For sorted subsets, roughly 0.2 ug genomic DNA, equal to 30,000 or so T cell genomes, was loaded into each replicate PCR. Purified libraries were measured with a Qubit 3.0 fluorometer, size-checked on a Bioanalyzer 2100, and measured again with the KAPA Library Quantification kit. Every immunoSEQ 96-well plate was sequenced on a separate single-read 150-cycle Illumina NextSeq 550 flow cell. On the study's bioinformatics: Because only junctional sequences without quality scores were contained in the immunoSEQ output, filtering matching that applied to full-length reads could not be performed. Sequences were annotated with PyIR, a Python wrapper for IgBLAST v1.9, using IMGT germline references to assign V/J genes and CDR3. Reads with weak V/J assignments (E-value above 1e-6), missing CDR3, stop codons, out-of-frame junctions, or ambiguous translated residues were removed. A V3J clonotype was defined by an identical inferred V gene, J gene, and CDR3 amino acid sequence. Percentage overlap between repertoires was calculated by dividing the number of shared unique clonotypes by the size of the smaller repertoire. Three approaches were used to assess repertoire richness: RTK rarefaction, the Chao1 estimator, and Recon v2.1 estimates of unobserved clonotypes. Generation probabilities for all TCRbeta clonotypes obtained by the gDNA method from a few donors were computed using OLGA. TCRdb limited this immuneACCESS table to in-frame rearrangements with V and J called. A share of clones is missing; checked studies link under half to unresolved V genes, and the rest is unexplained. Clone size and the V and J calls come from that table; the DNA yielded D and trimming. Here the sample has about 580,000 clones; 98% occur a single time. The ten largest account for 0.3% of the sample.

Sequenced input: naive CD8+ T cells sorted from blood. The intended sense of this specimen's cell subset or site label: CD45RA+CCR7+. Here the chain combines TRBV10-3 and TRBJ2-3; 10 central bases correspond to TRBD1. This receptor was taken from a man aged 25 to 45 in good health. The nucleotide sequence reads as follows: TGTGCCATCAGTGAGGGACAGGGGGGGACAGATACGCAGTATTTT. Its translation reads: CAISEGQGGTDTQYF.